The rows below give T cell receptor beta chains drawn from one sample of a study of control samples from healthy donors and cancer patients. Clones were read by immunoSEQ multiplex PCR, and TCRdb kept only the in-frame ones, dropping some. The data contain about 190,000 clones, 91% of them singletons. The sequenced sample was blood. These receptors originate from a young man in good health. Each CDR3 is given with its conserved first and last residue. Fields, in order: clone size, J gene, V gene, CDR3 protein. Clone size, where shown, is once, few, many, or a class for clones that have expanded.

clone size: NA; J gene: TRBJ2-7; V gene: TRBV2; CDR3 protein: CASSERGAGEQYF
clone size: NA; J gene: TRBJ1-1; V gene: TRBV6-6; CDR3 protein: CASSYDTGVTEAFF
clone size: NA; J gene: TRBJ2-6; V gene: TRBV3-1/TRBV3-2; CDR3 protein: CASSQVGWGQGPGANVLTF
clone size: NA; J gene: TRBJ1-1; V gene: TRBV30; CDR3 protein: CAWSVSGGTEAFF
clone size: NA; J gene: TRBJ1-2; V gene: TRBV6-5; CDR3 protein: CASSYYGFNYGYTF
clone size: NA; J gene: TRBJ1-1; V gene: TRBV5-1; CDR3 protein: CASSYAGGTEAFF
clone size: NA; J gene: TRBJ1-2; V gene: TRBV21-1; CDR3 protein: CASPIWDKQINYGYTF
clone size: NA; J gene: TRBJ2-4; V gene: TRBV2; CDR3 protein: CASSEDAGAKNIQYF
clone size: NA; J gene: TRBJ1-1; V gene: TRBV6-5; CDR3 protein: CASSYGPNTEAFF
clone size: NA; J gene: TRBJ2-7; V gene: TRBV6-5; CDR3 protein: CASSMNRGLYEQYF
clone size: NA; J gene: TRBJ1-2; V gene: TRBV5-1; CDR3 protein: CASSLVIGGDGYTF
clone size: NA; J gene: TRBJ1-1; V gene: TRBV19; CDR3 protein: CATGTSLMNTEAFF
clone size: few; J gene: TRBJ2-1; V gene: TRBV11-2; CDR3 protein: CASSLVGTGSYNEQFF
clone size: once; J gene: TRBJ2-1; V gene: TRBV24-1; CDR3 protein: CATSDSLEGVSYNEQFF
clone size: NA; J gene: TRBJ1-5; V gene: TRBV5-1; CDR3 protein: CASSLEGSPQHF
clone size: NA; J gene: TRBJ1-6; V gene: TRBV11-2; CDR3 protein: CASSLGLAGSYNSPLHF
clone size: NA; J gene: TRBJ2-2; V gene: TRBV19; CDR3 protein: CASSFGASATGELFF
clone size: NA; J gene: TRBJ1-3; V gene: TRBV12-3/TRBV12-4; CDR3 protein: CASSFSIGNTIYF
clone size: NA; J gene: TRBJ2-3; V gene: TRBV24-1; CDR3 protein: CATSDYTDTGNTDTQYF
clone size: NA; J gene: TRBJ1-6; V gene: TRBV4-1; CDR3 protein: CASSHNRDRGPRPLHF
clone size: once; J gene: TRBJ1-6; V gene: TRBV24-1; CDR3 protein: CATKARVPGNSPLHF
clone size: NA; J gene: TRBJ1-2; V gene: TRBV12-3/TRBV12-4; CDR3 protein: CASTLNRGYTF
clone size: NA; J gene: TRBJ1-6; V gene: TRBV6-4; CDR3 protein: CASSPRGSPHF
clone size: NA; J gene: TRBJ1-1; V gene: TRBV7-2; CDR3 protein: CASSLRPDRGWNTEAFF
clone size: few; J gene: TRBJ1-1; V gene: TRBV6-5; CDR3 protein: CASSYSGSEAFF
clone size: NA; J gene: TRBJ2-1; V gene: TRBV19; CDR3 protein: CASSIRLVSDAQFF
clone size: NA; J gene: TRBJ1-2; V gene: TRBV11-3; CDR3 protein: CASSSPPLASRDRFLRYTF
clone size: NA; J gene: TRBJ2-3; V gene: TRBV4-1; CDR3 protein: CASSQDRIAAFTDTQYF
clone size: NA; J gene: TRBJ2-3; V gene: TRBV30; CDR3 protein: CAWNSRDTSTDTQYF
clone size: NA; J gene: TRBJ2-6; V gene: TRBV11-2; CDR3 protein: CASSLSSLSGANVLTF
clone size: NA; J gene: TRBJ2-7; V gene: TRBV5-5; CDR3 protein: CASSFGDREHEQYF
clone size: NA; J gene: TRBJ1-2; V gene: TRBV15; CDR3 protein: CATSKTRDRVLGYTF
clone size: NA; J gene: TRBJ2-1; V gene: TRBV5-4; CDR3 protein: CASSLVAGGLVYNEQFF
clone size: NA; J gene: TRBJ1-1; V gene: TRBV6-5; CDR3 protein: CASTPTGGFTEAFF
clone size: NA; J gene: TRBJ2-7; V gene: TRBV13; CDR3 protein: CASSFRQGSYYEQYF
clone size: NA; J gene: TRBJ2-1; V gene: TRBV19; CDR3 protein: CASSIGTGGRNEQFF
clone size: NA; J gene: TRBJ2-7; V gene: TRBV29-1; CDR3 protein: CSVARQGRGEQYF
clone size: NA; J gene: TRBJ2-1; V gene: TRBV7-9; CDR3 protein: CASSLGQGSYNEQFF
clone size: once; J gene: TRBJ1-1; V gene: TRBV13; CDR3 protein: CASTLRGIQVEAFF
clone size: NA; J gene: TRBJ2-1; V gene: TRBV3-1/TRBV3-2; CDR3 protein: CASSQAARLAGFNEQFF
clone size: NA; J gene: TRBJ1-2; V gene: TRBV19; CDR3 protein: CASSRTGDYGYTF
clone size: NA; J gene: TRBJ1-1; V gene: TRBV6-5; CDR3 protein: CASSSSEMNTEAFF
clone size: NA; J gene: TRBJ2-1; V gene: TRBV4-2; CDR3 protein: CASSQDGNSYNEQFF
clone size: NA; J gene: TRBJ1-5; V gene: TRBV28; CDR3 protein: CASSWDRGQPQHF
clone size: NA; J gene: TRBJ2-2; V gene: TRBV7-9; CDR3 protein: CASRGPGAHTGELFF
clone size: NA; J gene: TRBJ2-4; V gene: TRBV19; CDR3 protein: CASSIATSGNIQYF
clone size: NA; J gene: TRBJ1-6; V gene: TRBV5-1; CDR3 protein: CASSLASQGSSLHF
clone size: NA; J gene: TRBJ1-5; V gene: TRBV7-5; CDR3 protein: CARSFEHWQGRVGSNQPQHF
clone size: NA; J gene: TRBJ2-5; V gene: TRBV6-1; CDR3 protein: CASSEDVPRGETQYF
clone size: NA; J gene: TRBJ2-3; V gene: TRBV15; CDR3 protein: CATSRELVTDTQYF